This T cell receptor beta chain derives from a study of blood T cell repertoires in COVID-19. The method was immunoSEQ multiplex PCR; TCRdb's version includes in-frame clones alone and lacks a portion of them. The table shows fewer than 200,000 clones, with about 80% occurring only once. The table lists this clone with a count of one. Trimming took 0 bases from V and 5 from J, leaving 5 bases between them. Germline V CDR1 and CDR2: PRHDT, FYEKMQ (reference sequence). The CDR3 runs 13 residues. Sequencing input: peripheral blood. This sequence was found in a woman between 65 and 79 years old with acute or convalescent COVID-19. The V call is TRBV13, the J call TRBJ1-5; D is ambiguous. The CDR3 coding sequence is TGTGCCAGCAGCTTAGGCCGGGATCAGCCCCAGCATTTT. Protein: CASSLGRDQPQHF.